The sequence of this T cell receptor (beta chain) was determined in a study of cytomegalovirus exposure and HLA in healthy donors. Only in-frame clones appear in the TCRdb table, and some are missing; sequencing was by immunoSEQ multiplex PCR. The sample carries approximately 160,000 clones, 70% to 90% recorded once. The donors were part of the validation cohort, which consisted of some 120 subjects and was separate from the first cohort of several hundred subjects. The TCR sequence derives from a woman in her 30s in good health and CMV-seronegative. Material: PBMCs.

The chain's CDR3 is CASSAGTASGANVLTF. Written as DNA, the CDR3 is TGTGCCAGCAGTGCCGGGACCGCCTCTGGGGCCAACGTCCTGACTTTC. The chain has TRBV28 and TRBJ2-6; tentatively, D is TRBD1 or TRBD2 (5 bases each). The germline CDR1 and CDR2 sequences are MDHEN and SYDVKM. V gave up 5 bases and J gave up 0 bases, with 11 bases separating them. The CDR3 contains 16 residues.